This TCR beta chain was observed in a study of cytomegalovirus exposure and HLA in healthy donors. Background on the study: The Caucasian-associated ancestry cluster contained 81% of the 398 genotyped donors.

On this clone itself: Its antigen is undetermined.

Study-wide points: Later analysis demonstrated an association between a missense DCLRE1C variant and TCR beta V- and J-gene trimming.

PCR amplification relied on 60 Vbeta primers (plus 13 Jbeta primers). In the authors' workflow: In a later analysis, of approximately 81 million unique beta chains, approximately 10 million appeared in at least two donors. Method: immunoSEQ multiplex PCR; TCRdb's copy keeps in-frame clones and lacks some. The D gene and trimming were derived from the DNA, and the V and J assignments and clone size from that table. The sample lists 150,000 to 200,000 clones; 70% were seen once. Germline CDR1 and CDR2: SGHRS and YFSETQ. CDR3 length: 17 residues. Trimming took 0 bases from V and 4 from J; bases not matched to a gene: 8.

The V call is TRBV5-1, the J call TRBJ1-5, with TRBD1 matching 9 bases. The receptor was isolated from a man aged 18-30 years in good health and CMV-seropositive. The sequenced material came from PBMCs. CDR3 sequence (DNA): TGCGCCAGCAGCTTGGCCTTAGGGGACAGGGCAAATCAGCCCCAGCATTTT. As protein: CASSLALGDRANQPQHF.